This TCR beta chain was documented in a study of molecular identifiers for immune sequencing clone quantification. Study-wide background: Within a replicate experiment, RNA obtained from either approximately 20,000 or 98,000 naive CD8 cells was divided into five aliquots, and four of those aliquots were then sequenced.

From the PCR reads, TCRdb called clonotypes with MiXCR, one entry per CDR3 protein. Among tens of thousands of distinct CDR3 sequences, around 27% were seen once, and the ten largest hold 0.78%. V lost 7 bases and J lost 5; bases outside the gene matches: 5. The CDR3 has 14 amino acids. CDR1 and CDR2 from the germline V gene are SNHLY and FYNNEI. Sorting was used to obtain naive CD8 T cells (CD8+CD4-CCR7+CD45RA+). The sample taken for sequencing was naive CD8+ T cells from blood, with Jurkat cell RNA spiked in. Indicated subset: FACS-sorted CD8+CD4-CCR7+CD45RA+ naive T cells. This chain connects TRBV2 to TRBJ2-2, with 9 positions matching TRBD2. This receptor was obtained from a human donor in good health. Some libraries in this study had Jurkat cell RNA spiked in. The CDR3 reads CASKGSGGTGELFF. In nucleotides, the CDR3 is TGTGCCAGCAAGGGTAGCGGGGGTACCGGGGAGCTGTTTTTT.